This entry features one T cell receptor beta chain sequence. Its matching antigen is unknown. This sample was included in a study of T cell responses to AZD1222 COVID-19 vaccine. Findings and limits, study-wide: In the spike-specific TCR repertoire, nearly half reportedly target unmutated variant regions. Females made up more of the donors, who were largely white British, and clonal diversity may have come out too low.

The germline V gene has CDR1 LGHNA and CDR2 YSLEER. CDR3 size: 15 residues. Between the trimmed V and J ends, which lost 0 bases and 2 bases, there was a span of 8 bases. TCRdb's copy holds only in-frame clones and misses some; the assay was immunoSEQ multiplex PCR. The data hold 150,000 to 200,000 clones, with about 92% observed a single time. The rearrangement uses TRBV4-3 and TRBJ2-1; D uncertain. The sequencing used peripheral blood, collected 28 days after the second AZD1222 dose. The origin of this receptor is an adult who received the AZD1222 COVID-19 vaccine. For the CDR3, the DNA is TGCGCCAGCAGCCAAGATGAGAGTGCCTACAATGAGCAGTTCTTC. It codes for CASSQDESAYNEQFF.